This is a list of T cell receptor beta chains from one sample in a study of T cell repertoires in cytomegalovirus infection. TCRdb re-called the reads through MiXCR, storing one row per CDR3 protein. The top ten hold 2.5% to 3.5% of the sample, which has around 740,000 distinct CDR3 sequences, 35% seen once. The sample taken for sequencing was PBMCs. The origin of the receptors is a human donor in good health (CMV status not recorded). Some clones in this sample may be carry-over from other donors' samples. Both conserved end residues are part of each CDR3. D genes are given only for firm matches. Not every row has a clone size; where given, it reads once, few, many or a size class.

TRBJ2-7 NA TRBV20-1 16 few TGCAGTGCTAGAGGACCTATTATCGACAGGACCTACGAGCAGTACTTC CSARGPIIDRTYEQYF
TRBJ2-1 NA TRBV2 16 NA TGTGCCAGCAGTGAATGGGAGGGGGGCTCCTACAATGAGCAGTTCTTC CASSEWEGGSYNEQFF
TRBJ1-2 NA TRBV18 15 few TGTGCCAGCTCACCGCCACTAATAGGGCGGTATGGCTACACCTTC CASSPPLIGRYGYTF
TRBJ1-1 TRBD1 TRBV7-6 16 few TGTGCCAGCAGCTCGGGAGACAGGGGGCGTATCACTGAAGCTTTCTTT CASSSGDRGRITEAFF
TRBJ2-7 NA TRBV6-6 15 many TGTGCCAGCAGAAAGGGGCAGGGGACTACCTACGAGCAGTACTTC CASRKGQGTTYEQYF
TRBJ2-7 NA TRBV20-1 15 few TGCAGTGCCAACCGCGGAAGGGCCCCTTACTACGAGCAGTACTTC CSANRGRAPYYEQYF
TRBJ2-7 NA TRBV9 15 NA TGTGCCAGCAGCGTAGTTGGCGGCAGGGGCCACGAGCAGTACTTC CASSVVGGRGHEQYF
TRBJ1-1 NA TRBV7-9 16 many TGTGCCAGCGCCCAAGATGGGTGGGGCTTATGGCCTGAAGCTTTCTTT CASAQDGWGLWPEAFF
TRBJ2-7 TRBD1 TRBV27 17 NA TGTGCCAGCAGTCCAGGACAGGGACGAACCCTGGACTACGAGCAGTACTTC CASSPGQGRTLDYEQYF
TRBJ2-1 NA TRBV7-7 13 few TGTGCTAGCAGCTCCGGGACGAGGAATGAGCAGTTCTTC CASSSGTRNEQFF
TRBJ2-6 NA TRBV14 18 NA TGTGCCAGCAGCCAAGTGCGAGGGGTCGGCTCTGGGGCCAACGTCCTGACTTTC CASSQVRGVGSGANVLTF
TRBJ2-3 TRBD1 TRBV28 13 NA TGTGCCATCGGACAGGGAAACACAGATACGCAGTATTTT CAIGQGNTDTQYF
TRBJ2-3 NA TRBV12-3/TRBV12-4 13 NA TGTGCCAGCAGTTTAAAGGCTGGGGGTACGCAGTATTTT CASSLKAGGTQYF
TRBJ1-6 NA TRBV6-1 13 few TGTGCCAGCAGTGAACAGCGACGATCACCCCTCCACTTT CASSEQRRSPLHF
TRBJ2-1 TRBD2 TRBV20-1 14 NA TGCAGTGCGCGGAGCGGGGCTTCCTACAATGAGCAGTTCTTC CSARSGASYNEQFF
TRBJ2-1 NA TRBV11-1 14 NA TGTGCCAGCAGCTTAGCAGGACACCTCAATGAGCAGTTCTTC CASSLAGHLNEQFF
TRBJ2-2 NA TRBV29-1 13 few TGCAGCGTTACAGGCTCGAACACCGGGGAGCTGTTTTTT CSVTGSNTGELFF
TRBJ2-7 NA TRBV27 16 NA TGTGCCAGCAGCCAGACAACTCAGGGGCCCCCTTACGAGCAGTACTTC CASSQTTQGPPYEQYF
TRBJ1-1 NA TRBV29-1 14 NA TGCAGCGGCCAAAAGGGAGGGATGAACACTGAAGCTTTCTTT CSGQKGGMNTEAFF
TRBJ2-3 NA TRBV28 16 few TGTGCCAGCAGTAGGCCTCGGGGGATAGACACAGATACGCAGTATTTT CASSRPRGIDTDTQYF
TRBJ2-2 NA TRBV12-3/TRBV12-4 13 NA TGTGCCAGCAGTTTAGCCGGGGGCATGGAGCTGTTTTTT CASSLAGGMELFF
TRBJ1-1 NA TRBV7-2 15 many TGTGCCAGCAGCTTAGGCCCACAGGAGAACACTGAAGCTTTCTTT CASSLGPQENTEAFF
TRBJ1-5 NA TRBV19 14 NA TGTGCCAGTAGTATAGGGGGGGGAAGGCAGCCCCAGCATTTT CASSIGGGRQPQHF
TRBJ2-7 NA TRBV5-1 15 NA TGCGCCAGCAGCTTGGGTCTCGGGATCTCCTACGAGCAGTACTTC CASSLGLGISYEQYF
TRBJ2-5 NA TRBV28 15 NA TGTGCCAGCAGTTTATGGGGCGCCGGGCAAGAGACCCAGTACTTC CASSLWGAGQETQYF
TRBJ1-5 NA TRBV6-2/TRBV6-3 12 few TGTGCCAGCAGTTACTTATGGGCGGTCCAGCATTTT CASSYLWAVQHF
TRBJ1-2 TRBD1 TRBV4-1 14 NA TGCGCCAGCAGCCAAGCCGCAGGGGGCTATGGCTACACCTTC CASSQAAGGYGYTF
TRBJ1-5 NA TRBV10-2 15 NA TGCGCCAGCAGTGAGTGGCCGCACCATAATCAGCCCCAGCATTTT CASSEWPHHNQPQHF
TRBJ1-5 NA TRBV6-1 16 NA TGTGCCAGCAGTGAAAGTACAGGCGCCCTGGGTCAGCCCCAGCATTTT CASSESTGALGQPQHF
TRBJ2-7 TRBD1 TRBV7-2 16 few TGTGCCAGCAGCGTCCTCCGAGGGACAGGGTCGTACGAGCAGTACTTC CASSVLRGTGSYEQYF
TRBJ1-1 NA TRBV28 16 NA TGTGCCAGCAGTTCCCTGGGCGGGTTGGAGGGTACTGAAGCTTTCTTT CASSSLGGLEGTEAFF
TRBJ2-1 NA TRBV19 16 few TGTGCCAGTAGGCTTCAGGGGTCCAGCTCCTACAATGAGCAGTTCTTC CASRLQGSSSYNEQFF
TRBJ1-5 TRBD1 TRBV20-1 16 few TGCAGTGCTAGAGATTTGCAGGGGGCTGGCAATCAGCCCCAGCATTTT CSARDLQGAGNQPQHF
TRBJ2-5 NA TRBV7-2 16 NA TGTGCCAGCAGCTTAGCGAATGTCAGCCAGTGGGAGACCCAGTACTTC CASSLANVSQWETQYF
TRBJ2-3 TRBD2 TRBV10-3 16 few TGTGCCATCAGTACTTTAGCGGGATCGGGCACAGATACGCAGTATTTT CAISTLAGSGTDTQYF
TRBJ2-5 TRBD2 TRBV15 13 NA TGTGCCACCAGCAAAGCGGGAGAGGAGACCCAGTACTTC CATSKAGEETQYF
TRBJ2-7 TRBD1 TRBV29-1 14 NA TGCAGCGTTGAAGGACAGGGGGCAGGTGACGAGCAGTACTTC CSVEGQGAGDEQYF
TRBJ2-3 NA TRBV12-3/TRBV12-4 14 NA TGTGCAAGCAGTTCGGGTGCAAATTCAGATACGAAGTATTTT CASSSGANSDTKYF
TRBJ2-7 TRBD2 TRBV11-1 14 few TGTGCCAGCAGCCCCCGGGAGGGCGGCGACGAGCAGTACTTC CASSPREGGDEQYF
TRBJ2-1 NA TRBV29-1 17 NA TGCAGCGGCAAAGGTGGCCAGCAGCGGGCGGCCTACAATGAGCAGTTCTTC CSGKGGQQRAAYNEQFF
TRBJ2-1 NA TRBV20-1 15 NA TGCAGTGCTAGAGTGGGGGCCCTTGGCTACAATGAGCAGTTCTTC CSARVGALGYNEQFF
TRBJ1-1 NA TRBV19 11 NA TGTGCCAGTAAGCGGGGGACTGAAGCTTTCTTT CASKRGTEAFF
TRBJ1-2 NA TRBV28 16 NA TGTGCCAGCAGTTTTCGGATTACGGAGCCTAACTATGGCTACAACTTC CASSFRITEPNYGYNF
TRBJ2-2 NA TRBV7-2 14 NA TGTGCCAGCAATCACGATGCGAACACCGGGGAGCTGTTTTTT CASNHDANTGELFF
TRBJ2-1 NA TRBV7-9 14 few TGTGCCAGCAGCTCCCCCGAGGACTCGAGGGAGCAGTTCTTC CASSSPEDSREQFF
TRBJ2-7 NA TRBV4-1 13 NA TGCGCCAGCAGCCAAGTCAGGGAGTACGAGCAGTACTTC CASSQVREYEQYF
TRBJ1-5 NA TRBV7-2 16 many TGTGCCAGCAGCTTAAGTCGGGCAGGGGAGAATCAGCCCCAGCATTTT CASSLSRAGENQPQHF
TRBJ2-2 TRBD2 TRBV27 16 NA TGTGCCAGCGGTACAGGACTAGGGGACGCATACGGGGAGCTGTTTTTT CASGTGLGDAYGELFF
TRBJ2-1 TRBD2 TRBV7-2 20 few TGTGCCAGCAGCTTTAGAGGGACGGGGACTAGCGGGAGGGGGCACAATGAGCAGTTCTTC CASSFRGTGTSGRGHNEQFF
TRBJ2-7 NA TRBV7-6 12 few TGTGCCAGCAGCTTAGCCGGTCCCGAGCAGTACTTC CASSLAGPEQYF
TRBJ1-4 TRBD1 TRBV25-1 14 few TGTGCCAGCAGCCCACAGGGGGCGGGGGAAAAACTGTTTTTT CASSPQGAGEKLFF
TRBJ2-1 TRBD2 TRBV7-2 17 NA TGTGCCAGCAGCCGACGGACTAGCGGGCGATTTAACAATGAGCAGTTCTTC CASSRRTSGRFNNEQFF
TRBJ2-6 TRBD1 TRBV7-8 18 few TGTGCCAGCAGCTTACCCCAGGGGGCACCCTCTGGGGCCAACGTCCTGACTTTC CASSLPQGAPSGANVLTF
TRBJ2-1 NA TRBV25-1 12 few TGTGCCAGCACGTTTCCCAACAATGAGCAGTTCTTC CASTFPNNEQFF
TRBJ2-7 TRBD1 TRBV7-9 16 few TGTGCCAGCATCGCCCCCGAACAGGGGGATTCTTACGAGCAGTACTTC CASIAPEQGDSYEQYF
TRBJ2-3 TRBD2 TRBV5-4 15 NA TGTGCCAGCAGCGAACTCGGGGGGGGCACAGATACGCAGTATTTT CASSELGGGTDTQYF
TRBJ2-4 TRBD2 TRBV6-1 14 few TGTGCCAGCAGGACTAGCGGGAGCAAAAACATTCAGTACTTC CASRTSGSKNIQYF
TRBJ2-4 TRBD2 TRBV2 16 NA TGTGCCAGCAGTGTGCTAGCGGGATTTGAAAAAAACATTCAGTACTTC CASSVLAGFEKNIQYF
TRBJ2-5 NA TRBV19 13 NA TGTGCCAGTAGTATTAGAGGACCAGAGACCCAGTACTTC CASSIRGPETQYF